These 23 T cell receptor beta chains were sequenced from one sample in a study of radiotherapy plus CTLA-4 blockade in lung cancer. Sequenced by immunoSEQ multiplex PCR; TCRdb stores in-frame clones only, minus some. The sample carries about 88,000 clones, roughly 70% recorded once. The material was peripheral blood, obtained from a patient treated with radiotherapy plus ipilimumab. The receptors stem from a human donor with non-small cell lung cancer that progressed on radiotherapy plus ipilimumab.

This clone was counted once. The rearrangement uses TRBV18 and TRBJ2-7; 7 bases are shared with TRBD2. The J segment lost 0 bases and the V segment lost 3 bases, leaving 2 bases of the junction unmatched. The CDR3 runs to 14 residues. CDR1 and CDR2 (germline): KGHSH, LQKENI. The CDR3 spells CASSPREASYEQYF. The CDR3 bases are TGTGCCAGCTCACCTCGGGAGGCCTCCTACGAGCAGTACTTC. The full variable domain, rest sourced from reference TRBV18 and TRBJ2-7, is NAGVMQNPRHLVRRRGQEARLRCSPMKGHSHVYWYRQLPEEGLKFMVYLQKENIIDESGMPKERFSAEFPKEGPSILRIQQVVRGDSAAYFCASSPREASYEQYFGPGTRLTVT.

In this sample, this clone turned up many times. The chain uses TRBV28 and TRBJ2-3, with 10 positions matching TRBD2. V lost 2 bases, J lost 4 bases, and 9 bases stayed unmatched. Germline V gene data show CDR1 as MDHEN and CDR2 as SYDVKM. The CDR3 loop spans 17 amino acids. CDR3: CASSLEGLAVRADTQYF. The CDR3 DNA is TGTGCCAGCAGTTTAGAAGGACTAGCGGTTCGGGCAGATACGCAGTATTTT.

This clone was seen only a few times. The chain employs TRBV4-1 and TRBJ2-7; D is unclear. CDR3 length equals 12 residues. Germline lookup yields CDR1 MGHRA and CDR2 YSYEKL. Trimming took off 4 bases at V and 6 bases at J, with 10 bases between the two ends. CDR3 nucleotide sequence: TGCGCCAGCAGCCCCCGGTCGAGCGAGCAGTACTTC. This codes for CASSPRSSEQYF.

CDR3 DNA sequence: TGTGCCTGGAGTGTCTCTTGGCAGGATCACACTGAAGCTTTCTTT. It yields the protein CAWSVSWQDHTEAFF. This rearrangement joins TRBV30 to TRBJ1-1; D remains unclear. The CDR3 totals 15 residues. V was clipped by 0 bases and J by 3 bases, with 14 bases between them. The germline V gene has CDR1 GTSNPN and CDR2 SVGIG (reference sequence).

This chain uses TRBV2 with TRBJ1-3; D is perhaps TRBD1 (6 bases). V dropped 7 bases and J dropped 4 bases, with 11 bases sitting between them. Germline assignment: CDR1 SNHLY and CDR2 FYNNEI. CDR3 length equals 13 residues. For the CDR3, the DNA is TGTGCCAGCATCCGGGACATAGGAAACACCATATATTTT. Translation gives CASIRDIGNTIYF. The variable domain in full, completed from reference TRBV2 and TRBJ1-3, reads EPEVTQTPSHQVTQMGQEVILRCVPISNHLYFYWYRQILGQKVEFLVSFYNNEISEKSEIFDDQFSVERPDGSNFTLKIRSTKLEDSAMYFCASIRDIGNTIYFGEGSWLTVV.

This clone was seen once. The rearrangement uses TRBV6-5 and TRBJ2-1, with 12 bases fitting TRBD2. Germline loops: CDR1 MNHEY, CDR2 SVGAGI. This CDR3 has 14 residues. The V gene end was trimmed by 5 bases and the J gene end by 8 bases; junction bases not matched to a gene: 4. The CDR3 DNA reads as TGTGCCAGCAGTCGGACTAGCGGGAACGATGAGCAGTTCTTC. Translating gives CASSRTSGNDEQFF.

This clone was found a few times. V and J are TRBV5-6 and TRBJ1-1; D not resolved. Trimming shortened V by 6 bases and J by 5 bases, and 14 bases separated the two germline ends. Germline CDR1 and CDR2: SGHDT and YYEEEE. The CDR3 loop spans 13 amino acids. The CDR3 loop is CASTLGRVTEAFF. CDR3 bases: TGTGCCAGCACCCTGGGGAGGGTGACTGAAGCTTTCTTT.

This clone appeared a few times. CDR3 coding DNA: TGCGCCAGCAGCGCTACAGTGAACACTGAAGCTTTCTTT. It codes for CASSATVNTEAFF. This chain connects TRBV5-1 to TRBJ1-1; D remains unclear. This CDR3 has 13 residues. Germline V gene sequence: CDR1 SGHRS, CDR2 YFSETQ. Trimming removed 4 bases at V and 0 bases at J, with 7 bases between.

This clone was detected a few times. CDR3 bases: TGTGCCAGCAGCAAGCGGGACAGGCGTGAAAAACTGTTTTTT. Encoded protein: CASSKRDRREKLFF. This sequence joins TRBV13 and TRBJ1-4, with TRBD1 matching 8 bases. The V and J ends lost 5 bases and 7 bases, in that order; junction bases with no gene match: 6. Looked up from germline, CDR1 is PRHDT and CDR2 is FYEKMQ (reference sequence). This CDR3 is built from 14 residues.

The chain carries TRBV27 and TRBJ2-5; 8 positions match TRBD2. Gene TRBJ2-7 matches the end of the DNA better, so the J call may be wrong. Germline loops: CDR1 MNHEY, CDR2 SMNVEV (reference sequence). The CDR3 sequence is 15 residues long. The CDR3 is CASSLRAGGGYEQYF. The CDR3 DNA sequence: TGTGCCAGCAGTTTACGGGCGGGGGGCGGCTACGAGCAGTACTTC.

The chain has TRBV5-6 and TRBJ2-3; a possible D gene is TRBD2 (5 bases). Germline values: CDR1 SGHDT, CDR2 YYEEEE. The V end lost 3 bases, the J end lost 1 base, and 15 bases lay between the germline ends. The CDR3 consists of 16 residues. The CDR3 DNA follows: TGTGCCAGCAGCTCCTCGGGTAGCGCGGGCACAGATACGCAGTATTTT. Protein: CASSSSGSAGTDTQYF.

The J gene is TRBJ2-1, the V gene TRBV6-4, with D unclear. Trimming removed 0 bases from V and 0 bases from J, with 12 bases in between. Germline V lookup: CDR1 MRHNA, CDR2 SNTAGT. The CDR3 length is 17 residues. CDR3 region: CASSDSMAASSYNEQFF. The CDR3 DNA reads TGTGCCAGCAGTGACTCGATGGCAGCGAGCTCCTACAATGAGCAGTTCTTC.

The chain uses TRBV2 and TRBJ2-5, with 9 bases lining up with TRBD2. The J segment lost 2 bases and the V segment lost 4 bases, leaving 8 bases of the junction unmatched. In germline, CDR1 is SNHLY, CDR2 FYNNEI. The CDR3 sequence is 16 residues long. For the CDR3, the DNA is TGTGCCAGCAGTGTAGCGGGAGCCGTGGGGCAAGAGACCCAGTACTTC. The encoded protein is CASSVAGAVGQETQYF. Variable domain in full (rest from reference TRBV2 and TRBJ2-5): EPEVTQTPSHQVTQMGQEVILRCVPISNHLYFYWYRQILGQKVEFLVSFYNNEISEKSEIFDDQFSVERPDGSNFTLKIRSTKLEDSAMYFCASSVAGAVGQETQYFGPGTRLLVL.

The chain uses TRBV7-2 and TRBJ2-2, with a possible D match to TRBD2 (6 bases). This CDR3 contains 16 residues. The V gene's germline CDR1 is SGHTA and CDR2 FQGNSA. Trimming stripped 5 bases from V and 3 bases from J, with 16 bases between. CDR3 coding DNA: TGTGCCAGCAGCACCTTGGGGACTCTAGACACCGGGGAGCTGTTTTTT. This encodes CASSTLGTLDTGELFF.

The chain combines TRBV19 with TRBJ2-7; D uncertain. Germline loops: CDR1 LNHDA, CDR2 SQIVND (reference sequence). This CDR3 spans 13 amino acids. V was pared by 1 base and J by 2 bases, with 6 bases between. CDR3 bases: TGTGCCAGTAGTATAGGGGAAACCTACGAGCAGTACTTC. Protein sequence: CASSIGETYEQYF.

The chain couples TRBV28 to TRBJ2-7, with TRBD1 identical over 9 bases. This CDR3 is 16 amino acids long. V dropped 3 bases and J dropped 3; count of bases not matched to a gene: 9. CDR1 MDHEN and CDR2 SYDVKM come from the germline V gene. CDR3 residues: CASSFTGGASIYEQYF. Here the CDR3 DNA reads TGTGCCAGCAGTTTCACAGGGGGCGCCTCCATCTACGAGCAGTACTTC.

The genes are TRBV5-1 and TRBJ2-2; the D is unclear. CDR3 length equals 14 residues. V was clipped by 0 bases and J by 3 bases, with 6 bases between them. From germline, CDR1 is SGHRS and CDR2 YFSETQ. The chain's CDR3 is CASSLERDTGELFF. The DNA for the CDR3 is TGCGCCAGCAGCTTGGAAAGGGACACCGGGGAGCTGTTTTTT.

This clone was observed a few times. The rearrangement links TRBV7-3 to TRBJ1-1; no definite D call. Trimming removed 2 bases at V and 4 bases at J, with 17 bases between. Germline lookup yields CDR1 SGHTA and CDR2 FQGTGA. The CDR3 totals 16 residues. CDR3 sequence: CASSLPPRATGTEAFF. The CDR3 nucleotides are TGTGCCAGCAGCTTACCCCCCCGAGCCACTGGCACTGAAGCTTTCTTT.

This rearrangement joins TRBV7-2 to TRBJ2-7; weak D call: TRBD2 (5 bases). V lost 5 bases and J 3 bases, leaving 14 bases between the germline ends. Germline V gene data show CDR1 as SGHTA and CDR2 as FQGNSA. The CDR3 totals 14 residues. The CDR3 sequence is CASSRRREGYEQYF. The CDR3 DNA sequence: TGTGCCAGCAGCCGGAGGAGAGAGGGCTACGAGCAGTACTTC. Filled out from reference TRBV7-2 and TRBJ2-7, the complete variable domain reads GAGVSQSPSNKVTEKGKDVELRCDPISGHTALYWYRQSLGQGLEFLIYFQGNSAPDKSGLPSDRFSAERTGGSVSTLTIQRTQQEDSAVYLCASSRRREGYEQYFGPGTRLTVT.

This clone was picked up a small number of times. This sequence joins TRBV5-4 and TRBJ1-2; 7 positions agree with TRBD1. The CDR3 is 13 residues long. Germline V CDR1 and CDR2: SGHNT, YYREEE (reference sequence). V lost 4 bases to trimming and J lost 8 bases; unmatched junction nucleotides: 8. CDR3 DNA: TGTGCCAGCAGCCCCAGGCAGGGGGTCGGCTACACCTTC. Translating gives CASSPRQGVGYTF.

This sequence joins TRBV28 and TRBJ1-5, with TRBD1 as a possible D gene (6 bases). The V and J ends lost 0 bases and 3 bases respectively, with 15 bases between them. This CDR3 contains 17 residues. Germline values: CDR1 MDHEN, CDR2 SYDVKM. In nucleotides, the CDR3 is TGTGCCAGCAGTTTATGGCCTGGGGGCGAAGACAATCAGCCCCAGCATTTT. Protein: CASSLWPGGEDNQPQHF.

V is TRBV5-8 and J is TRBJ2-5; TRBD2 matches 10 bases. The CDR3 totals 16 residues. Per germline, CDR1 SGHTS and CDR2 YDEGEE. Germline trimming cut 4 bases from V and 0 bases from J; bases unmatched to any gene: 6. CDR3 protein: CASSPGLAVYQETQYF. CDR3 sequence (DNA): TGTGCCAGCAGCCCCGGACTAGCGGTGTACCAAGAGACCCAGTACTTC.

This clone was observed a single time. The chain uses TRBV20-1 and TRBJ1-1; D is undetermined. V lost 8 bases to trimming and J lost 3 bases, with 7 bases between them. The CDR3 spans 10 residues. Germline V lookup: CDR1 DFQATT, CDR2 SNEGSKA (reference sequence). CDR3 protein: CSMEDTEAFF. The CDR3 DNA is TGCAGTATGGAAGACACTGAAGCTTTCTTT.